This TCR beta chain was identified during a study of regulatory T cells in long-lasting Graves disease (dated by TCRdb to 2020 to 2023). Notes on the research overall: Persistent Graves' disease meant more than 5 years of antithyroid drug treatment with TSH receptor autoantibodies that stayed positive. A total of some 35 samples underwent TCR sequencing, from roughly 13 patients with persistent Graves' disease and roughly 20 patients with newly diagnosed Graves' disease. The study was conducted in China and was registered as a clinical trial. Patients with persistent Graves' disease were compared with patients with newly diagnosed Graves' disease using TCR sequencing and RNA sequencing of peripheral blood. On average, persistent Graves' disease patients in the clinical cohort had been on antithyroid drugs for about 10.3 years. General study outcomes and caveats: Sequencing and analysis were limited to the TCR beta chain. A larger number of public clonotypes was shared among persistent patients (around 2,700) than among newly diagnosed patients (approximately 1,000). The authors acknowledged the small sample size as a limitation that may reduce accuracy. The study examined only peripheral blood because the primary lesion, thyroid tissue, could not be accessed. Compared with newly diagnosed patients, persistent Graves' disease patients had lower TCR Shannon entropy and fewer highly expanded clones, which suggests clonal expansion. Preferential use of TRBV28, TRBJ1-2 and TRBJ2-5 was observed in persistent disease, whereas TRBV20-1 and TRBJ2-1 were favored in newly diagnosed disease.

About this clonotype itself: What antigen it recognizes has not been identified. At one of its ends the junction is not consistent with the germline gene, which may arise from a read error.

The time point label here, explained by the study, means: persistent/refractory GD, antithyroid drugs over 5 years with positive TRAb. For both TCR sequencing and RNA sequencing, RNA was extracted from PBMCs in TRIzol. The diagnosis of Graves' disease followed American Thyroid Association guidelines. Patients were recruited from an endocrinology department in Xi'an, China. From each patient, roughly 9 milliliters of peripheral blood was collected into an EDTA anticoagulant tube. Ficoll Paque Plus density gradient separation was used to isolate PBMCs, and no additional T cell sorting was done. An Agilent 2100 Bioanalyzer and agarose gel were used to check RNA quality, while a NanoDrop 2000 measured RNA concentration. Inclusive of the bounding cysteine and phenylalanine, the CDR3 is 11 residues long. Only the CDR3 region is kept as DNA, spanning 33 bases read in frame from base 1. CDR1 and CDR2 (DFQATT, SNEGSKA) derive from the germline V gene (reference sequence).

Receptor libraries were prepared by multiplex PCR. Sequencing relied on an Illumina HiSeq 4000. TCR beta libraries were built with iRepertoire HTBI primers and Arm-PCR amplification of CDR3 regions. Gel purification was performed on PCR products prior to sequencing. From the authors' description of their analysis: Gene usage analysis of CDR3 amino acid clonotypes relied on the approximately 60 TRBV and 14 TRBJ segments identified across samples. COPE and FqMerger were used to merge filtered high-quality paired reads into contigs. BLAST was used to align contigs to IMGT TRBV, TRBD and TRBJ reference genes, and CDR3 was defined according to IMGT. Clonotypes above 0.1% frequency were classified as highly expanded clones. Shannon entropy served as the measure of repertoire diversity, while the Gini coefficient captured V-J evenness. A clonotype was considered public if more than one individual shared it. TCRdb reran the public reads through fastp at Q25 and MiXCR, keeping productive beta chains. Under each unique CDR3 protein, matching rows form one entry showing the most common genes and DNA. The V and J calls and clone size are TCRdb's, not the authors'. This sample is represented by some 470,000 distinct CDR3 sequences; roughly 21% of them were singletons. The ten largest clones add up to about 6.6% of the sample.

Source: peripheral blood mononuclear cells (PBMCs), taken when the disease was refractory, from a patient treated with antithyroid drugs. This receptor chain uses TRBV20-1 and TRBJ1-2, with a weak D call of TRBD1 (6 bases match). The sequence derives from a female donor with Graves disease. The DNA sequence is as follows: TGCAGTGTTAGACAGGCCAATGGCTACACCTTC. It codes for CSVRQANGYTF.